The 32 T cell receptor beta chains below were found in one sample sequenced in a study of CD8 T cells in ankylosing spondylitis (TCRdb year 2017). Their antigens remain unidentified. The research as a whole found: Blood from ankylosing spondylitis patients appeared to be characterized by a TCR beta motif composed of about eight highly homologous amino acid variants.

The library was obtained by 5' RACE. The instrument given in TCRdb is Illumina HiSeq 2500. TCRdb itself trimmed the public reads at Q25 with fastp, ran MiXCR and retained productive beta chains. Each entry merges the rows of one CDR3 protein and shows their most common DNA and genes. The sample data list under 550,000 distinct CDR3 sequences, and roughly 27% of these were observed just once. The ten largest make up 0.89% of the sample. Material for sequencing was blood, either unsorted or a sorted T cell fraction (not recorded which). The receptors derive from a male donor with ankylosing spondylitis.

The genes are TRBV29-1 and TRBJ2-3, with D possibly called TRBD1 or TRBD2 (5 bases each). The CDR3 has 14 residues. Germline assignment: CDR1 SQVTM and CDR2 ANQGSEA. The ends were cut back, 4 bases at V and 3 bases at J, with 14 bases in the middle. CDR3 region: CSVVGTPVTDTQYF. CDR3 in DNA: TGCAGCGTTGTTGGGACCCCCGTGACAGATACGCAGTATTTT.

The genes are TRBV5-1 and TRBJ2-7; 11 bases map to TRBD1. The ends lost 4 bases at V and 5 bases at J; junction bases unmatched: 2. The CDR3 covers 13 residues. CDR1 and CDR2 (germline): SGHRS, YFSETQ. The CDR3 DNA sequence: TGCGCCAGCAGCGCGGGACAGGGGGACGAGCAGTACTTC. Translating gives CASSAGQGDEQYF.

This clonotype has just a few counts. J is TRBJ2-5 and V is TRBV5-1, with D possibly TRBD2 on 5 matching bases. V was clipped by 5 bases and J by 1 base, with 12 bases between them. The CDR3 has 14 residues. Germline loops: CDR1 SGHRS, CDR2 YFSETQ. The CDR3 DNA reads as TGCGCCAGCAGACACACTAGAGCCCAAGAGACCCAGTACTTC. The encoded protein is CASRHTRAQETQYF. Looking up the rest from reference TRBV5-1 and TRBJ2-5 gives the full variable domain: KAGVTQTPRYLIKTRGQQVTLSCSPISGHRSVSWYQQTPGQGLQFLFEYFSETQRNKGNFPGRFSGRQFSNSRSEMNVSTLELGDSALYLCASRHTRAQETQYFGPGTRLLVL.

The V gene is TRBV7-2, the J gene TRBJ2-5; 10 nucleotides line up with TRBD2. The CDR3 runs 17 residues. V gave up 5 bases and J gave up 4 bases; unmatched junction bases: 13. Per germline, CDR1 SGHTA and CDR2 FQGNSA. The chain's CDR3 is CASSRRASGSRRETQYF. In DNA form, the CDR3 reads TGTGCCAGCAGCCGAAGGGCTAGCGGGAGTCGACGAGAGACCCAGTACTTC.

DNA for the CDR3: TGTGCCAGCTCACCGACTAGCGGATACGAGCAGTACGTC. It specifies CASSPTSGYEQYV. The chain recombines TRBV18 with TRBJ2-7; 9 nucleotides match TRBD2. CDR1 is KGHSH and CDR2 is LQKENI in the germline V gene. Trimming at V came to 3 bases and at J to 4 bases, leaving 1 base not matched to a gene. The CDR3 sequence is 13 residues long.

This clonotype turned up a few times. The chain employs TRBV20-1 and TRBJ2-4; no clear D gene. Germline values: CDR1 DFQATT, CDR2 SNEGSKA (reference sequence). CDR3 length: 11 amino acids. Trimming shortened V by 5 bases and J by 7 bases, and 9 bases separated the two germline ends. The CDR3 here is CSAGRMNIQYF. CDR3 nucleotides: TGCAGTGCTGGGCGGATGAACATTCAGTACTTC.

This clonotype was detected only a few times. The DNA of the CDR3 is TGTGCCAGCAGTTACCCCGGCGTATCGGGCAATGAGCAGTTCTTC. Translated: CASSYPGVSGNEQFF. This chain uses TRBV6-5 with TRBJ2-1; D is undetermined. The CDR3 length is 15 residues. The germline CDR1 and CDR2 sequences are MNHEY and SVGAGI. Trimming pared 2 bases from V and 6 bases from J, leaving 14 bases between.

V and J are TRBV20-1 and TRBJ1-2, with D tentatively TRBD1 (5 bases). CDR1 is DFQATT, CDR2 SNEGSKA, per germline (reference sequence). The CDR3 is made up of 12 amino acids. The germline V and J ends were trimmed by 3 bases and 6 bases, with 11 bases remaining between them. The CDR3 loop is CSASRGDNGYTF. In DNA form, the CDR3 reads TGCAGTGCTAGTCGAGGGGATAATGGCTACACCTTC.

The CDR3 DNA sequence: TGTGCCATCAGTTCCTGGGGAGCGGATGAGCAGTACGTC. This gives the protein CAISSWGADEQYV. The chain uses TRBV10-3 and TRBJ2-7, with a possible D match to TRBD2 (5 bases). Looked up from germline, CDR1 is ENHRY and CDR2 is SYGVKD. Deletions cut 5 bases from V and 7 bases from J, with 15 bases between. The CDR3 is made up of 13 amino acids.

CDR3 protein: CASSVPPGRMNTEAFF. As DNA, the CDR3 is TGTGCCAGTAGTGTGCCCCCGGGCCGCATGAACACTGAAGCTTTCTTT. The chain is built from TRBV19 and TRBJ1-1; D remains unclear. CDR1 and CDR2 (germline): LNHDA, SQIVND (reference sequence). With 5 bases removed from V and 0 bases from J, the gap between germline ends came to 16 bases. The CDR3 spans 16 residues. The full variable domain, with the rest looked up from reference TRBV19 and TRBJ1-1, is DGGITQSPKYLFRKEGQNVTLSCEQNLNHDAMYWYRQDPGQGLRLIYYSQIVNDFQKGDIAEGYSVSREKKESFPLTVTSAQKNPTAFYLCASSVPPGRMNTEAFFGQGTRLTVV.

This clonotype was found many times. The chain links TRBV11-3 to TRBJ2-1; D possibly matches TRBD1 or TRBD2 (5 bases each). With 1 base removed from V and 6 bases from J, the gap between germline ends came to 10 bases. The CDR3 totals 14 residues. Germline V lookup: CDR1 SGHNT, CDR2 YENEEA. The CDR3 spells CASSLVAGSNEQFF. CDR3 bases: TGTGCCAGCAGCTTAGTCGCAGGGAGCAATGAGCAGTTCTTC.

The rearrangement joins TRBV5-1 to TRBJ1-1; 7 bases match TRBD1. CDR3 length: 15 residues. Germline CDR1 is SGHRS and CDR2 is YFSETQ. Unmatched junction bases numbered 5, after V lost 2 bases and J lost 1 base. For the CDR3, the DNA is TGCGCCAGCAGCTTAGACAGGGCGGGGAACACTGAAGCTTTCTTT. This encodes CASSLDRAGNTEAFF.

The chain employs TRBV11-2 and TRBJ1-2; D remains ambiguous. This CDR3 spans 13 amino acids. CDR1 and CDR2 from the germline V gene are SGHAT and FQNNGV. The germline V and J ends were trimmed by 1 base and 7 bases, with 10 bases remaining between them. Here the CDR3 reads CASSLGGNTGYTF. DNA for the CDR3: TGTGCCAGCAGCTTAGGTGGGAATACTGGCTACACCTTC.

This clonotype has only a few counts. The chain carries TRBV5-1 and TRBJ1-1; D might be TRBD1 (5 bases). Trimming stripped 5 bases from V and 8 bases from J, with 16 bases between. The CDR3 extends over 13 amino acids. CDR1 SGHRS and CDR2 YFSETQ come from the germline V gene. The CDR3 sequence is CASSNDFGGEAFF. CDR3 bases: TGCGCCAGCAGTAACGATTTTGGGGGGGAAGCTTTCTTT.

This clonotype was detected a few times. V and J are TRBV29-1 and TRBJ2-3; 8 nucleotides agree with TRBD2. V was clipped by 2 bases and J by 0 bases; unmatched bases: 1. This CDR3 has 14 amino acids. Germline V CDR1 and CDR2: SQVTM, ANQGSEA. CDR3 amino acids: CSVESGRSTDTQYF. The CDR3 nucleotides read TGCAGCGTTGAAAGCGGGAGAAGCACAGATACGCAGTATTTT.

The chain is built from TRBV2 and TRBJ1-5; 8 bases are a match to TRBD1. CDR1 is SNHLY, CDR2 FYNNEI, per germline. V lost 6 bases, J lost 7 bases, and 11 bases stayed unmatched. CDR3 length equals 15 residues. CDR3 protein: CASSGDRLSLQPQHF. In DNA, the CDR3 is TGTGCCAGCAGCGGGGACAGGTTAAGCCTCCAGCCCCAGCATTTT.

The chain has TRBV7-8 and TRBJ1-1; D ambiguous. V lost 1 base, J lost 8 bases, and 11 bases lay in between. CDR3 length: 13 residues. Looked up from germline, CDR1 is SGHVS and CDR2 is FQNEAQ. The CDR3 nucleotides are TGTGCCAGCAGCTTAGGGGCGTTGTCAGAAGCTTTCTTT. Translation gives CASSLGALSEAFF. The full variable domain, rest sourced from reference TRBV7-8 and TRBJ1-1, is GAGVSQSPRYKVAKRGQDVALRCDPISGHVSLFWYQQALGQGPEFLTYFQNEAQLDKSGLPSDRFFAERPEGSVSTLKIQRTQQEDSAVYLCASSLGALSEAFFGQGTRLTVV.

CDR3 DNA: TGTGCCAGCAGCTGGAGGCCCCCCGCTCAAGAGACCCAGTACTTC. It translates to CASSWRPPAQETQYF. The chain is built from TRBV5-6 and TRBJ2-5; possible D gene TRBD2, 5 bases. Germline assignment: CDR1 SGHDT and CDR2 YYEEEE. The CDR3 is 15 amino acids. Trimming pared 3 bases from V and 2 bases from J, leaving 14 bases between.

The genes are TRBV4-2 and TRBJ2-7; TRBD2 aligns across 8 bases. The junction had 18 bases not matched to a gene; V was cut back by 1 base and J by 4 bases. Germline CDR1 reads LGHNA; CDR2 reads YNFKEQ. The CDR3 extends over 19 amino acids. CDR3 bases: TGTGCCAGCAGCCAAGGTGTGACTAGCGACTCCTTCGGCGGGTACGAGCAGTACTTC. Its protein is CASSQGVTSDSFGGYEQYF.

Many counts were recorded for this clonotype. The V call is TRBV10-2, the J call TRBJ2-1, with TRBD1 matching 9 bases. The J segment lost 10 bases and the V segment lost 5 bases, leaving 6 bases of the junction unmatched. This CDR3 comprises 13 residues. The germline V gene has CDR1 WSHSY and CDR2 SAAADI. The CDR3 reads CASSRDRVEEQFF. CDR3 coding DNA: TGCGCCAGCAGTAGGGACAGGGTTGAGGAGCAGTTCTTC.

The chain employs TRBV24-1 and TRBJ2-1; 9 nucleotides match TRBD1. Germline-derived CDR1 and CDR2 are KGHDR and SFDVKD. J lost 6 bases, V lost 3 bases, and 8 bases had no gene match. The CDR3 length is 16 residues. CDR3 loop: CATSDEKQGAFNEQFF. The CDR3 coding sequence is TGTGCCACCAGTGATGAAAAACAGGGGGCGTTCAATGAGCAGTTCTTC.

The CDR3 DNA sequence: TGTGCCATCCGCCCCGGGGCAGGGGTGGATTCACCCCTCCACTTT. Its translation is CAIRPGAGVDSPLHF. V gene TRBV10-3 combines with J gene TRBJ1-6; possible D gene TRBD1, 6 bases. V gave up 8 bases and J gave up 8 bases, with 19 bases separating them. CDR1 and CDR2 (germline): ENHRY, SYGVKD. The CDR3 consists of 15 residues.

The CDR3 reads CSARRTDNGYTF. The DNA of the CDR3 is TGCAGTGCTAGAAGGACAGACAATGGCTACACCTTC. The chain joins TRBV20-1 to TRBJ1-2; a possible D gene is TRBD1 (6 bases). In germline, CDR1 is DFQATT, CDR2 SNEGSKA (reference sequence). The V end was cut by 2 bases, the J end by 6 bases, with 10 bases between. The CDR3 is 12 amino acids.

A few counts support this clonotype. The chain carries TRBV11-2 and TRBJ2-7, with 7 bases fitting TRBD1. With V trimmed by 1 base and J by 2 bases, 5 bases remained unmatched. The germline V gene encodes CDR1 SGHAT and CDR2 FQNNGV. The CDR3 length is 15 residues. This chain's CDR3 is CASSLGDSATYEQYF. CDR3 DNA sequence: TGTGCCAGCAGCTTAGGGGACAGTGCCACCTACGAGCAGTACTTC.

CDR3 coding DNA: TGTGCCAGCAGCCTATACATGTCTAGCACAGATACGCAGTATTTT. Translation gives CASSLYMSSTDTQYF. V is TRBV7-2 and J is TRBJ2-3, with D unresolved. The CDR3 runs to 15 residues. Per germline, CDR1 SGHTA and CDR2 FQGNSA. V gave up 5 bases and J gave up 0 bases, with 12 bases separating them.

This clonotype turned up a few times. This chain uses TRBV19 with TRBJ2-1; D is possibly TRBD1 or TRBD2 (5 bases each). V dropped 3 bases and J dropped 4 bases, with 13 bases sitting between them. Germline CDR1 reads LNHDA; CDR2 reads SQIVND (reference sequence). The CDR3 spans 15 residues. CDR3 nucleotides: TGTGCCAGTAGTATTCACGGGGCCGGTTACAATGAGCAGTTCTTC. Amino acids: CASSIHGAGYNEQFF.

This clonotype has just a few counts. The chain recombines TRBV10-3 with TRBJ2-7; 7 nucleotides match TRBD1. Looked up from germline, CDR1 is ENHRY and CDR2 is SYGVKD. V trimming: 6 bases; J trimming: 6 bases; junction bases outside the gene matches: 8. This CDR3 is built from 13 residues. This chain's CDR3 is CAIRDRSPFEQYF. Here the CDR3 DNA reads TGTGCCATCAGGGACAGGTCCCCATTCGAGCAGTACTTC.

The rearrangement links TRBV9 to TRBJ2-7, with 10 bases lining up with TRBD2. The junction had 5 bases not matched to a gene; V was cut back by 0 bases and J by 2 bases. Looked up from germline, CDR1 is SGDLS and CDR2 is YYNGEE. CDR3 length: 16 amino acids. The CDR3 nucleotides are TGTGCCAGCAGCGTAGCTAGCGGGGGATTCACCTACGAGCAGTACTTC. Translated, it gives CASSVASGGFTYEQYF.

This clonotype has a handful of counts. V gene TRBV5-1 combines with J gene TRBJ2-5; D is undetermined. The CDR3 length is 16 residues. The V end lost 4 bases, the J end lost 3 bases, and 19 bases lay between the germline ends. Germline V gene data show CDR1 as SGHRS and CDR2 as YFSETQ. The CDR3 loop reads CASSPSWGGVKETQYF. DNA of the CDR3: TGCGCCAGCAGCCCCTCTTGGGGTGGGGTAAAAGAGACCCAGTACTTC.

The chain has TRBV11-2 and TRBJ2-1; 16 nucleotides line up with TRBD2. CDR1 and CDR2 (germline): SGHAT, FQNNGV. V dropped 5 bases and J dropped 10; count of bases not matched to a gene: 11. The CDR3 length is 17 residues. The CDR3 here is CASSPSPGTSGRGEQFF. The CDR3 DNA follows: TGTGCCAGCAGCCCTTCCCCCGGGACTAGCGGGAGGGGGGAGCAGTTCTTC.

In this sample, this clonotype turned up a few times. The chain combines TRBV5-1 with TRBJ2-2, with D possibly being TRBD1 (5 bases). The CDR3 has 15 amino acids. V lost 0 bases and J 6 bases, leaving 12 bases between the germline ends. Germline values: CDR1 SGHRS, CDR2 YFSETQ. The CDR3 DNA follows: TGCGCCAGCAGCTTGGACAGGCCGGAGTCCGGGGAGCTGTTTTTT. Translated: CASSLDRPESGELFF. The complete variable domain, with remaining parts taken from reference TRBV5-1 and TRBJ2-2, reads KAGVTQTPRYLIKTRGQQVTLSCSPISGHRSVSWYQQTPGQGLQFLFEYFSETQRNKGNFPGRFSGRQFSNSRSEMNVSTLELGDSALYLCASSLDRPESGELFFGEGSRLTVL.

The chain joins TRBV5-1 to TRBJ1-2, with a tentative D call TRBD1 (5 bases). The CDR3 covers 17 residues. Per germline, CDR1 SGHRS and CDR2 YFSETQ. V was shortened by 4 bases and J by 5 bases, with 24 bases between the two germline ends. This CDR3 reads CASSLEGPGNLDYGYTF. CDR3 in DNA: TGCGCCAGCAGCCTGGAGGGACCAGGGAATCTTGATTATGGCTACACCTTC.